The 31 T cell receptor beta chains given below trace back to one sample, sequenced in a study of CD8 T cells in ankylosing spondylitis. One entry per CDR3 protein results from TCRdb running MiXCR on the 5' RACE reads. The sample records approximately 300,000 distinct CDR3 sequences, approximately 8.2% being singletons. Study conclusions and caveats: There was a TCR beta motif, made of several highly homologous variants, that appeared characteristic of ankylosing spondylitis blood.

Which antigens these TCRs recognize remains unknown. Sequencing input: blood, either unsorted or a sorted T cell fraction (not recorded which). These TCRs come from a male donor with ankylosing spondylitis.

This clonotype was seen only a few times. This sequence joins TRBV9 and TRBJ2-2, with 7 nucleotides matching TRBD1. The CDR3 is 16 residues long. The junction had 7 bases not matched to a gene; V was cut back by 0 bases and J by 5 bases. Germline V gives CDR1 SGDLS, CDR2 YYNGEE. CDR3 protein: CASSVGQGSSTGELFF. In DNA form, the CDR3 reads TGTGCCAGCAGCGTAGGACAGGGAAGTAGTACCGGGGAGCTGTTTTTT.

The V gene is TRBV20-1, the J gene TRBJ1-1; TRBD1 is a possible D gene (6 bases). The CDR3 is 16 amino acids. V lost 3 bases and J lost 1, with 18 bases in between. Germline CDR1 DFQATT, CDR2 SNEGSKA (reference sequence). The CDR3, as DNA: TGCAGTGCTAGGAGGGGGGCCCGACCTAAGAACACTGAAGCTTTCTTT. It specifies CSARRGARPKNTEAFF.

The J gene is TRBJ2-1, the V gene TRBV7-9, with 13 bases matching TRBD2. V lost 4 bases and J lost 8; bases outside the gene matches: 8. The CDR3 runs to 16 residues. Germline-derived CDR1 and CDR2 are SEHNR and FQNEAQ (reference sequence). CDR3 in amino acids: CASSSRTSGSFDEQFF. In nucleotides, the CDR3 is TGTGCCAGCAGCTCCCGGACTAGCGGGAGTTTTGATGAGCAGTTCTTC.

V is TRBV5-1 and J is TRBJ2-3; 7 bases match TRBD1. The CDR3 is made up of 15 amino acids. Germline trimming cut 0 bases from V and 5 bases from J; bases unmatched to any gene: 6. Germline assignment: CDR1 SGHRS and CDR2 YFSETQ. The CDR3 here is CASSLAAGGVDTQYF. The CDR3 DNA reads TGCGCCAGCAGCTTGGCCGCAGGGGGAGTAGATACGCAGTATTTT.

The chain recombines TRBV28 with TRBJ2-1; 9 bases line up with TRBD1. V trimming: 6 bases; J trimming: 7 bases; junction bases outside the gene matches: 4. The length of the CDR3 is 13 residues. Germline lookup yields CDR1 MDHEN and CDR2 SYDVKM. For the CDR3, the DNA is TGTGCCAGCAGACGACAGGGGGTTAATGAGCAGTTCTTC. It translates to CASRRQGVNEQFF.

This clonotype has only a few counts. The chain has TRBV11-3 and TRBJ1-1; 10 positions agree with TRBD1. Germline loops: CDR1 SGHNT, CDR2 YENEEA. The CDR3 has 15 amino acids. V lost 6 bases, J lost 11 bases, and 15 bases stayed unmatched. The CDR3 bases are TGTGCCAGCAGTCAACAACCGGGACAGGGGTTACGCGCTTTCTTT. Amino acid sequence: CASSQQPGQGLRAFF.

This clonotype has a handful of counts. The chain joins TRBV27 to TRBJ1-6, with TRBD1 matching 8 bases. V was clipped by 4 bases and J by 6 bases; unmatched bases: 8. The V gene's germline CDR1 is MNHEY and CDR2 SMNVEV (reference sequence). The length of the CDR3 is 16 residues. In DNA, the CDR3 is TGTGCCAGCAGTTGGGGGTCGGACAGGGTTAATTCACCCCTCCACTTT. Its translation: CASSWGSDRVNSPLHF.

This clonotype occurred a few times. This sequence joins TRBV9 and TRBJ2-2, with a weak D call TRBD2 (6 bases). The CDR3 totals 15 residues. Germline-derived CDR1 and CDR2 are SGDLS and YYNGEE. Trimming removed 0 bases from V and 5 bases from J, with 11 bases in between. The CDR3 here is CASSVGGIRTGELFF. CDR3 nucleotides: TGTGCCAGCAGCGTAGGCGGGATTAGAACCGGGGAGCTGTTTTTT.

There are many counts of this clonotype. CDR3 sequence: CASSPMTGLNTEAFF. The CDR3 DNA is TGTGCCAGCAGCCCAATGACAGGACTGAACACTGAAGCTTTCTTT. The rearrangement uses TRBV5-6 and TRBJ1-1; TRBD1 might be the D (6 bases). This CDR3 has 15 residues. The germline CDR1 and CDR2 sequences are SGHDT and YYEEEE. V gave up 4 bases and J gave up 0 bases, with 13 bases separating them.

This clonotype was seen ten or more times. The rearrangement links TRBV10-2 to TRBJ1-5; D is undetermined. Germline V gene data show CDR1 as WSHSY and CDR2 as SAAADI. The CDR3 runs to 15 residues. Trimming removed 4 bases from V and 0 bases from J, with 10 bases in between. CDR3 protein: CASSVQHPSNQPQHF. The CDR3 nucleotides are TGCGCCAGCAGTGTGCAACACCCTAGCAATCAGCCCCAGCATTTT.

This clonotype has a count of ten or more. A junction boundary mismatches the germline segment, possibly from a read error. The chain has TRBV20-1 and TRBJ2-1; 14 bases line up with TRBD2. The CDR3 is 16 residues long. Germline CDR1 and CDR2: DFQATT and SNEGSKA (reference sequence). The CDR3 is CSARGLAGGTYNEQFF. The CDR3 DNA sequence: TGCAGTGCCAGAGGACTAGCGGGAGGAACCTACAATGAGCAGTTCTTC.

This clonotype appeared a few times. The CDR3 here is CASSLYPIGANTEAFF. CDR3 nucleotide sequence: TGTGCCAGCAGCTTATACCCCATAGGGGCGAACACTGAAGCTTTCTTT. The genes are TRBV7-2 and TRBJ1-1, with D perhaps TRBD1 (5 bases). This CDR3 contains 16 residues. The ends were cut back, 2 bases at V and 1 base at J, with 14 bases in the middle. CDR1 is SGHTA and CDR2 is FQGNSA in the germline V gene.

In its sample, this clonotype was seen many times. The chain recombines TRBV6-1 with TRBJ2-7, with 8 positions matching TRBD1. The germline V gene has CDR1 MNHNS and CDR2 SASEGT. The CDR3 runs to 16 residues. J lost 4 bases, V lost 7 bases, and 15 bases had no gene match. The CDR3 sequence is CASMKGSGQAPYEQYF. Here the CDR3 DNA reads TGTGCCAGCATGAAGGGTTCGGGACAGGCGCCTTACGAGCAGTACTTC.

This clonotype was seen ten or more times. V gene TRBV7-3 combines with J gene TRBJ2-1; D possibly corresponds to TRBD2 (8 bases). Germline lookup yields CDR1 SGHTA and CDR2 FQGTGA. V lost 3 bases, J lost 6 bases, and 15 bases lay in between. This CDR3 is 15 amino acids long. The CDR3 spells CASSLRGLAGNEQFF. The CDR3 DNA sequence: TGTGCCAGCAGCTTGAGGGGGCTAGCGGGCAATGAGCAGTTCTTC.

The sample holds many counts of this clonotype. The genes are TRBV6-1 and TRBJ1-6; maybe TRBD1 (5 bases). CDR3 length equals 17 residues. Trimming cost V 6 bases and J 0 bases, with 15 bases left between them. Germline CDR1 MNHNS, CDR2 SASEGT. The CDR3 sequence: CASSLDNRFSYNSPLHF. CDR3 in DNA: TGTGCCAGCAGCTTGGACAACCGGTTCTCCTATAATTCACCCCTCCACTTT.

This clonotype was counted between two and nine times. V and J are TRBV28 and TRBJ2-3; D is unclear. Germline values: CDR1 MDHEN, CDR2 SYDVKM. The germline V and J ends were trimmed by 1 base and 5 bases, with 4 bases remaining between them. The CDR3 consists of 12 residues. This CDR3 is CASSLLRDTQYF. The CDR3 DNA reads TGTGCCAGCAGTTTATTAAGAGATACGCAGTATTTT.

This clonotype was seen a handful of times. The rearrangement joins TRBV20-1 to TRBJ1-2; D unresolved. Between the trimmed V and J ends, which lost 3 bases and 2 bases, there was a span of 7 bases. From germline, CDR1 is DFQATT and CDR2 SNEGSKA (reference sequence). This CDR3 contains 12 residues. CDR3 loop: CSARGSNYGYTF. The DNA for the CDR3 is TGCAGTGCTAGGGGCTCGAACTATGGCTACACCTTC.

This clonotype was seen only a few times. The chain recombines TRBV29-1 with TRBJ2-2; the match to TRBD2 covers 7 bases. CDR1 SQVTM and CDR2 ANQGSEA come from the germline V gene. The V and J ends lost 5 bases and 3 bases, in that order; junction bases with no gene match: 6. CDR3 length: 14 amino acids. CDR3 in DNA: TGCAGCGTTCGACGGGAGGCGGACACCGGGGAGCTGTTTTTT. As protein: CSVRREADTGELFF.

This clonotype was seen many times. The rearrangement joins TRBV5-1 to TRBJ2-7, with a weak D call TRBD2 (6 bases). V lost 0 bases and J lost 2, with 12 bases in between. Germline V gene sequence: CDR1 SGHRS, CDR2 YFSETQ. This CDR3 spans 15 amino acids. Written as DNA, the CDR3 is TGCGCCAGCAGCTTGGCCGGGGCGGGACCCTACGAGCAGTACTTC. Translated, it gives CASSLAGAGPYEQYF.

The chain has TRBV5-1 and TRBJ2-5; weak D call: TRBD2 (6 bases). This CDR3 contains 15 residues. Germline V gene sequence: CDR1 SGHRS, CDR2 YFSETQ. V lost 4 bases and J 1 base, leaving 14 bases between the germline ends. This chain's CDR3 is CASSPSEGPQETQYF. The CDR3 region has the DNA TGCGCCAGCAGCCCTAGCGAGGGGCCCCAAGAGACCCAGTACTTC.

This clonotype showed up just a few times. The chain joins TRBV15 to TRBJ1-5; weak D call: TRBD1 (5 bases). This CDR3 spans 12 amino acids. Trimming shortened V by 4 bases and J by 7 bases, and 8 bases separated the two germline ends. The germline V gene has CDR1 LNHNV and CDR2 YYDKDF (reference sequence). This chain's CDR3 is CATSNGGQPQHF. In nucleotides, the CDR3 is TGTGCCACCAGCAATGGGGGACAGCCCCAGCATTTT.

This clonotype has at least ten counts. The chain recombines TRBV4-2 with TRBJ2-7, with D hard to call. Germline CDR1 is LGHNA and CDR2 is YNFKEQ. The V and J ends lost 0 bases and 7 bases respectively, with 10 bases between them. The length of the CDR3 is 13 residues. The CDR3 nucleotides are TGTGCCAGCAGCCAAGAAGGCTCGCGGGAGCAGTACTTC. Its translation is CASSQEGSREQYF.

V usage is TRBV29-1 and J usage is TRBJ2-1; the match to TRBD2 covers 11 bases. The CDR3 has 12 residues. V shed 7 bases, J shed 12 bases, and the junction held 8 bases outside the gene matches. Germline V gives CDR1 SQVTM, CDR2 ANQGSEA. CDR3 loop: CSAISGGAWQFF. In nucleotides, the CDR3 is TGCAGCGCCATTAGCGGGGGGGCTTGGCAGTTCTTC.

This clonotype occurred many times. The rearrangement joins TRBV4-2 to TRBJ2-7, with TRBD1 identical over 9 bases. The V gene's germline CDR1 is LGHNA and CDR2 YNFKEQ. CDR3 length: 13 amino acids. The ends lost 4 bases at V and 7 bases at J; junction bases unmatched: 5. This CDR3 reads CASSRDREREQYF. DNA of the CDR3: TGTGCCAGCAGCCGGGACAGGGAGCGGGAGCAGTACTTC.

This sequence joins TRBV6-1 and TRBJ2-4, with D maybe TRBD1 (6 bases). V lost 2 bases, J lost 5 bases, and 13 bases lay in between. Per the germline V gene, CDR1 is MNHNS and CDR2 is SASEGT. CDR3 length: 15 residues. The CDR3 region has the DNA TGTGCCAGCAGTGAAACAGGGTGGTGGGAAAACATTCAGTACTTC. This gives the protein CASSETGWWENIQYF.

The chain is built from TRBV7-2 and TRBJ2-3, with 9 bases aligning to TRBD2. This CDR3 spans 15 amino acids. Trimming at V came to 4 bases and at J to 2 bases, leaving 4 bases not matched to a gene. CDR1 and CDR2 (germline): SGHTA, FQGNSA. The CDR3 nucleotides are TGTGCCAGCAGCTCCCTAGCGGGACTCACAGATACGCAGTATTTT. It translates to CASSSLAGLTDTQYF.

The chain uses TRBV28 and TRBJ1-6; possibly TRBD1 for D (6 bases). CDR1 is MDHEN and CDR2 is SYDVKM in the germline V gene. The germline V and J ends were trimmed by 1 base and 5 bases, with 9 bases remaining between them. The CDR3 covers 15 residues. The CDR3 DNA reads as TGTGCCAGCAGTTTATTTACAGGGAATAATTCACCCCTCCACTTT. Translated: CASSLFTGNNSPLHF.

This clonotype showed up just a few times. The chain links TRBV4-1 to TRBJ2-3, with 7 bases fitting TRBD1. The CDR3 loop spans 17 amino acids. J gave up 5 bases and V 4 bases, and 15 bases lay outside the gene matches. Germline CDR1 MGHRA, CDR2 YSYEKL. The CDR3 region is CASSPGTEKARGDTQYF. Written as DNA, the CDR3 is TGCGCCAGCAGCCCCGGGACAGAAAAAGCCCGGGGAGATACGCAGTATTTT.

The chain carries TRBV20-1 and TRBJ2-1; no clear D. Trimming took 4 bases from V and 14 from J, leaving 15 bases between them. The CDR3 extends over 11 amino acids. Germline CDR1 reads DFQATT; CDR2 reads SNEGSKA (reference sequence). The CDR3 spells CSAKADLGKFF. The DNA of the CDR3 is TGCAGTGCTAAAGCCGACCTAGGGAAGTTCTTC.

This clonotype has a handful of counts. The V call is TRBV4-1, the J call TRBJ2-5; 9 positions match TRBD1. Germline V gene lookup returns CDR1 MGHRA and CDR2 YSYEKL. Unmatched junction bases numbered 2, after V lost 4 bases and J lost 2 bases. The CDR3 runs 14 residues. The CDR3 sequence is CASSRTGVQETQYF. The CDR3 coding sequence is TGCGCCAGCAGCCGGACAGGGGTACAAGAGACCCAGTACTTC.

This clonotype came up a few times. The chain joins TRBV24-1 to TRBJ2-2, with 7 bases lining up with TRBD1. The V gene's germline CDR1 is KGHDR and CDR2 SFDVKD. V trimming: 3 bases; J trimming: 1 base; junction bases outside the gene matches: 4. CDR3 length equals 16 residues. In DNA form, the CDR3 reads TGTGCCACCAGTGATCCCGGACAGGTGAACACCGGGGAGCTGTTTTTT. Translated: CATSDPGQVNTGELFF.